The 29 T cell receptor beta chains below were found in one sample sequenced in a study of blood T cell repertoires in COVID-19. TCRdb's table, derived via immunoSEQ multiplex PCR, lists solely in-frame clones and lacks some. The sample records hundreds of thousands of clones, around 90% being singletons. The sample was PBMCs or T cells enriched from blood (not recorded which). The origin of the receptors is a woman between 18 and 30 years old with acute COVID-19.

The J gene is TRBJ2-1, the V gene TRBV20-1; D possibly corresponds to TRBD2 (6 bases). Germline-derived CDR1 and CDR2 are DFQATT and SNEGSKA (reference sequence). Between the trimmed V and J ends, which lost 6 bases and 6 bases, there was a span of 9 bases. This CDR3 region has 11 residues. The CDR3 bases are TGCAGTGCGGGAGGTATCAATGAGCAGTTCTTC. Translation: CSAGGINEQFF.

The V and J genes are TRBV7-2 and TRBJ1-2, with D perhaps TRBD1 (6 bases). This CDR3 comprises 14 residues. In germline, CDR1 is SGHTA, CDR2 FQGNSA. V was clipped by 1 base and J by 3 bases, with 9 bases between them. For the CDR3, the DNA is TGTGCCAGCAGCTTAGGCAGGGGCGACTATGGCTACACCTTC. Its translation is CASSLGRGDYGYTF.

This clone was detected only a few times. The CDR3 nucleotides read TGCGCCAGCAGCCAAGTTGTCGGCGGCACCGGGGAGCTGTTTTTT. Amino acid sequence: CASSQVVGGTGELFF. The chain employs TRBV4-3 and TRBJ2-2; D uncertain. The CDR3 consists of 15 residues. From germline, CDR1 is LGHNA and CDR2 YSLEER. V was trimmed by 1 base and J by 4 bases, leaving 10 bases between them.

This sequence joins TRBV6-5 and TRBJ1-5; 7 nucleotides match TRBD1. V dropped 7 bases and J dropped 0; count of bases not matched to a gene: 6. Germline assignment: CDR1 MNHEY and CDR2 SVGAGI. The CDR3 length is 15 residues. CDR3 in amino acids: CASKRQGPSNQPQHF. DNA of the CDR3: TGTGCCAGCAAGAGACAGGGACCTAGCAATCAGCCCCAGCATTTT.

V gene TRBV11-2 combines with J gene TRBJ1-4; D is unclear. This CDR3 comprises 15 residues. Deletions cut 1 base from V and 0 bases from J, with 6 bases between. Germline loops: CDR1 SGHAT, CDR2 FQNNGV. This CDR3 is CASSLGYSTNEKLFF. The CDR3 nucleotides are TGTGCCAGCAGCTTAGGGTACTCAACTAATGAAAAACTGTTTTTT.

The J gene is TRBJ1-3, the V gene TRBV7-8; maybe TRBD1 (6 bases). The germline V gene has CDR1 SGHVS and CDR2 FQNEAQ. The CDR3 contains 16 residues. V lost 1 base, J lost 2 bases, and 12 bases lay in between. CDR3 sequence reads: CASSLGGGKTGNTIYF. The CDR3 DNA is TGTGCCAGCAGCTTAGGAGGGGGAAAAACTGGAAACACCATATATTTT.

The sample holds one count of this clone. CDR3: CASSEGQALGQQYF. CDR3 nucleotides: TGTGCCAGCAGTGAAGGACAGGCCCTAGGCCAGCAGTACTTC. The chain carries TRBV2 and TRBJ2-7; the D gene is possibly TRBD1 (6 bases). In germline, CDR1 is SNHLY, CDR2 FYNNEI. V gave up 1 base and J gave up 8 bases, with 15 bases separating them. CDR3 length equals 14 residues.

This chain joins TRBV5-1 and TRBJ1-2; 7 bases are shared with TRBD1. Losses at the gene ends were 0 bases for V and 5 bases for J; bases not matched to a gene: 7. The germline V gene encodes CDR1 SGHRS and CDR2 YFSETQ. This CDR3 has 15 residues. In DNA form, the CDR3 reads TGCGCCAGCAGCTTGGGGGACAGAAACTCGTATGGCTACACCTTC. It encodes CASSLGDRNSYGYTF.

The chain links TRBV27 to TRBJ2-1; 9 bases fit TRBD2. Per germline, CDR1 MNHEY and CDR2 SMNVEV (reference sequence). This CDR3 has 19 residues. V shed 5 bases, J shed 7 bases, and the junction held 21 bases outside the gene matches. The CDR3 region has the DNA TGTGCCAGCAGTCCCTCCTCTGTTAGCGGGAGAGGGGACCCGAATGAGCAGTTCTTC. Encoded protein: CASSPSSVSGRGDPNEQFF.

The chain recombines TRBV28 with TRBJ2-2; 10 nucleotides match TRBD1. The CDR3 is 16 residues long. The germline CDR1 and CDR2 sequences are MDHEN and SYDVKM. The V gene end was trimmed by 4 bases and the J gene end by 5 bases; junction bases not matched to a gene: 7. CDR3 region: CASSSGTGVSTGELFF. The CDR3 region has the DNA TGTGCCAGCAGTTCCGGGACAGGGGTTTCGACCGGGGAGCTGTTTTTT.

This clone turned up a few times. CDR3 in amino acids: CASSSGQGTDRELFF. The CDR3 DNA reads as TGTGCCAGCAGCTCTGGACAGGGGACGGACCGGGAGCTGTTTTTT. The chain is built from TRBV7-9 and TRBJ2-2, with TRBD1 matching over 9 bases. Per the germline V gene, CDR1 is SEHNR and CDR2 is FQNEAQ (reference sequence). The CDR3 consists of 15 residues. V trimming: 4 bases; J trimming: 9 bases; junction bases outside the gene matches: 9.

The chain carries TRBV27 and TRBJ2-7, with D tentatively TRBD2 (5 bases). V was clipped by 4 bases and J by 4 bases, with 23 bases between them. The germline gives CDR1 MNHEY, CDR2 SMNVEV (reference sequence). The CDR3 contains 17 residues. CDR3 sequence: CASSSTYHPDWPYEQYF. The CDR3 nucleotides are TGTGCCAGCAGTTCGACGTACCATCCGGACTGGCCTTACGAGCAGTACTTC.

The V and J genes are TRBV7-6 and TRBJ2-2; 8 bases fit TRBD2. This CDR3 has 15 residues. The V gene end was trimmed by 1 base and the J gene end by 5 bases; junction bases not matched to a gene: 3. CDR1 SGHVS and CDR2 FNYEAQ come from the germline V gene. Here the CDR3 reads CASSLVLAETGELFF. The CDR3 bases are TGTGCCAGCAGCTTAGTACTAGCGGAGACCGGGGAGCTGTTTTTT.

CDR3 DNA sequence: TGTGCCAGCAGTCCCCGCGGGGAGGTCTCCAAAGAGCAGTACTTC. Protein product: CASSPRGEVSKEQYF. The rearrangement uses TRBV25-1 and TRBJ2-7; D is perhaps TRBD2 (6 bases). Trimming cost V 5 bases and J 7 bases, with 21 bases left between them. The CDR3 contains 15 residues. Germline V lookup: CDR1 MGHDK, CDR2 SYGVNS.

The V gene is TRBV30, the J gene TRBJ2-5, with TRBD2 matching 15 bases. V lost 5 bases to trimming and J lost 5 bases; unmatched junction nucleotides: 6. The CDR3 covers 15 residues. CDR1 and CDR2 from the germline V gene are GTSNPN and SVGIG (reference sequence). The CDR3 DNA is TGTGCCTGGGGACTAGCGGGAGGGCCGGGGGAGACCCAGTACTTC. This sequence encodes CAWGLAGGPGETQYF. Looking up the rest from reference TRBV30 and TRBJ2-5 gives the full variable domain: SQTIHQWPATLVQPVGSPLSLECTVEGTSNPNLYWYRQAAGRGLQLLFYSVGIGQISSEVPQNLSASRPQDRQFILSSKKLLLSDSGFYLCAWGLAGGPGETQYFGPGTRLLVL.

A remark on this clone: Other DNA sequences in the sample encode the same CDR3. This chain connects TRBV19 to TRBJ2-3, with 15 bases fitting TRBD2. The V gene's germline CDR1 is LNHDA and CDR2 SQIVND (reference sequence). V was pared by 3 bases and J by 3 bases, with 4 bases of the junction left unmatched. There are 17 residues in the CDR3. CDR3 DNA: TGTGCCAGTAGTATCGGACTAGCGGGGGGGCCTACAGATACGCAGTATTTT. Its protein is CASSIGLAGGPTDTQYF.

V usage is TRBV29-1 and J usage is TRBJ1-1, with unresolved D. CDR3 length equals 13 residues. Trimming removed 3 bases from V and 4 bases from J, with 12 bases in between. Looked up from germline, CDR1 is SQVTM and CDR2 is ANQGSEA. CDR3 DNA sequence: TGCAGCGTTGATTTATGGCCCGCCACTGAAGCTTTCTTT. Translation: CSVDLWPATEAFF.

CDR3 in amino acids: CASRETGAYTEAFF. The CDR3 nucleotides are TGTGCCAGCAGGGAGACAGGGGCTTACACTGAAGCTTTCTTT. The genes are TRBV25-1 and TRBJ1-1, with TRBD1 matching over 8 bases. This CDR3 has 14 residues. J lost 3 bases, V lost 6 bases, and 6 bases had no gene match. The germline gives CDR1 MGHDK, CDR2 SYGVNS.

The chain employs TRBV18 and TRBJ1-5; D is possibly TRBD1 (5 bases). The CDR3 covers 17 residues. Germline V CDR1 and CDR2: KGHSH, LQKENI. Trimming pared 4 bases from V and 2 bases from J, leaving 18 bases between. CDR3 in DNA: TGTGCCAGCTCACTCCGGACAACGCGGGGCGGCAATCAGCCCCAGCATTTT. Residues: CASSLRTTRGGNQPQHF.

This rearrangement joins TRBV6-5 to TRBJ1-3; 8 bases agree with TRBD1. This CDR3 has 16 amino acids. CDR1 is MNHEY, CDR2 SVGAGI, per germline. J lost 4 bases, V lost 2 bases, and 7 bases had no gene match. The CDR3 DNA reads TGTGCCAGCAGTTACACCCGGACAGGGAAAGGAAACACCATATATTTT. This codes for CASSYTRTGKGNTIYF.

The V and J genes are TRBV5-6 and TRBJ2-7, with D perhaps TRBD2 (5 bases). The CDR3 extends over 16 amino acids. V was cut by 2 bases and J by 0 bases, with 15 bases left in between. The germline V gene encodes CDR1 SGHDT and CDR2 YYEEEE. The CDR3 DNA sequence: TGTGCCAGCAGCTTCCGGCGCGGGTTGAGCTCCTACGAGCAGTACTTC. Translating it yields CASSFRRGLSSYEQYF.

This clone showed up just a few times. The chain couples TRBV7-9 to TRBJ1-2, with D maybe TRBD1 (6 bases). V was shortened by 6 bases and J by 0 bases, with 17 bases between the two germline ends. Germline V gene lookup returns CDR1 SEHNR and CDR2 FQNEAQ (reference sequence). The length of the CDR3 is 16 residues. The CDR3 region is CASRHPRGPSNYGYTF. Written as DNA, the CDR3 is TGTGCCAGCAGACACCCCAGGGGTCCCTCTAACTATGGCTACACCTTC.

This clone was counted a few times. One end of the junction varies from germline; a read error may be responsible. The V and J genes are TRBV19 and TRBJ2-2; 9 nucleotides agree with TRBD2. CDR3 length: 15 residues. Germline V CDR1 and CDR2: LNHDA, SQIVND (reference sequence). In DNA form, the CDR3 reads TGTGCCAGTAGCATAGCGGGAGTTAAAACCGGGGAGCTGTTTTTT. Translated: CASSIAGVKTGELFF.

In DNA, the CDR3 is TGTGCCAGCAAGGAGGGGGGGATGAACACTGAAGCTTTCTTT. Translated: CASKEGGMNTEAFF. The chain couples TRBV5-4 to TRBJ1-1; tentatively, D is TRBD1 (6 bases). Germline CDR1 is SGHNT and CDR2 is YYREEE (reference sequence). Trimming cost V 6 bases and J 0 bases, with 12 bases left between them. This CDR3 is built from 14 residues.

This clone was detected only a few times. The V and J genes are TRBV25-1 and TRBJ1-2; weak D call: TRBD1 (5 bases). The CDR3 length is 13 residues. Trimming cost V 6 bases and J 3 bases, with 11 bases left between them. From germline, CDR1 is MGHDK and CDR2 SYGVNS. The CDR3 reads CASSPDRYYGYTF. CDR3 bases: TGTGCCAGCAGCCCTGACAGATACTATGGCTACACCTTC.

This clone was seen only once. V is TRBV11-3 and J is TRBJ2-7; perhaps TRBD1 as D (6 bases). Germline lookup yields CDR1 SGHNT and CDR2 YENEEA. Trimming removed 4 bases at V and 9 bases at J, with 13 bases between. The CDR3 consists of 12 residues. The chain's CDR3 is CASSSTGGGQYF. In nucleotides, the CDR3 is TGTGCCAGCAGCTCGACAGGTGGAGGGCAGTACTTC.

The rearrangement joins TRBV30 to TRBJ2-2, with 7 bases that match TRBD1. CDR3 length: 16 amino acids. CDR1 is GTSNPN, CDR2 SVGIG, per germline (reference sequence). J was trimmed by 9 bases and V by 2 bases; bases with no gene match: 15. This CDR3 reads CAWSPIEETGTRELFF. The CDR3 DNA is TGTGCCTGGAGTCCCATCGAAGAGACAGGGACCAGGGAGCTGTTTTTT.

The gene calls are TRBV3-1 (or the pseudogene TRBV3-2) and TRBJ1-2; TRBD1 matches at 7 bases. CDR1 and CDR2 (germline): LGHDT, YNNKEL (reference sequence). The CDR3 has 14 amino acids. Germline trimming cut 5 bases from V and 4 bases from J; bases unmatched to any gene: 7. This chain's CDR3 is CASSSGQDRYGYTF. In DNA, the CDR3 is TGTGCCAGCAGCTCCGGACAGGACCGCTATGGCTACACCTTC.

This clone was picked up a small number of times. The V gene is TRBV6-5, the J gene TRBJ2-1; 7 bases align to TRBD1. Germline CDR1 is MNHEY and CDR2 is SVGAGI. The CDR3 has 13 residues. With V trimmed by 6 bases and J by 6 bases, 5 bases remained unmatched. CDR3 amino acids: CASSRDRVNEQFF. CDR3 nucleotides: TGTGCCAGCAGCCGTGACAGGGTCAATGAGCAGTTCTTC.